Listed below are T cell receptor beta chains from one sample, sequenced in a study. TCRdb processed the RT-PCR reads anew with MiXCR; each CDR3 protein has one entry. The table lists about 680,000 distinct CDR3 sequences, approximately 14% of them singletons. Material: memory CD4+ T cells from blood. These receptors came from a female donor in good health, serving as a healthy control. CDR3s leave out the opening cysteine and the closing phenylalanine or tryptophan.

CDR3: ASSYSGRDEKLF; J: TRBJ1-4; V: TRBV6-5
CDR3: ASSPSGTSSEKLF; J: TRBJ1-4; V: TRBV18
CDR3: ASSVSYTGNTIY; J: TRBJ1-3; V: TRBV7-2
CDR3: ASSPGWGYQETQY; J: TRBJ2-5; V: TRBV7-2
CDR3: ASSLLAADTQY; J: TRBJ2-3; V: TRBV28
CDR3: ASSLEDREADTQY; J: TRBJ2-3; V: TRBV5-1
CDR3: ASSQRELPDTQY; J: TRBJ2-3; V: TRBV4-3
CDR3: ATGTGEGYT; J: TRBJ1-2; V: TRBV5-1
CDR3: SASGTDQETQY; J: TRBJ2-5; V: TRBV20-1
CDR3: ASRDPEGNSPLH; J: TRBJ1-6; V: TRBV27
CDR3: SARDRRGSEQY; J: TRBJ2-7; V: TRBV20-1
CDR3: AISESTGVLNEQF; J: TRBJ2-1; V: TRBV10-3
CDR3: ASSLTSGAGLNEQF; J: TRBJ2-1; V: TRBV7-3
CDR3: ASIDARSYEQY; J: TRBJ2-7; V: TRBV28
CDR3: ASSLSGEYYGYT; J: TRBJ1-2; V: TRBV27
CDR3: SAQPTSGASTDTQY; J: TRBJ2-3; V: TRBV20-1
CDR3: SALTGTGAREQF; J: TRBJ2-1; V: TRBV20-1
CDR3: SARDRDRVWETQY; J: TRBJ2-5; V: TRBV20-1
CDR3: ASSLSTGVNSPLH; J: TRBJ1-6; V: TRBV7-3
CDR3: ASRMAGPSNEQF; J: TRBJ2-1; V: TRBV2
CDR3: ASSYYPPGTGSSYNSPLH; J: TRBJ1-6; V: TRBV6-5
CDR3: SVSQGADTGELF; J: TRBJ2-2; V: TRBV29-1
CDR3: AIGDRGNYGYT; J: TRBJ1-2; V: TRBV28
CDR3: ASSQDGTYTYEQY; J: TRBJ2-7; V: TRBV4-2
CDR3: ASNLQNRVGEAF; J: TRBJ1-1; V: TRBV5-1
CDR3: ASSESGGQETQY; J: TRBJ2-5; V: TRBV10-1
CDR3: ASSYRALAGGFAYEQY; J: TRBJ2-7; V: TRBV27
CDR3: ATSDKVSTDTQY; J: TRBJ2-3; V: TRBV24-1
CDR3: ASRTGTGGADYGYT; J: TRBJ1-2; V: TRBV5-4
CDR3: ASSLTRDIQETQY; J: TRBJ2-5; V: TRBV7-3
CDR3: ASSQDPGQTKKGQY; J: TRBJ2-3; V: TRBV4-2
CDR3: SAIRQGRTEAF; J: TRBJ1-1; V: TRBV20-1
CDR3: ASREPGSTDTQY; J: TRBJ2-3; V: TRBV6-5
CDR3: ASSQLASRPQETQY; J: TRBJ2-5; V: TRBV11-2
CDR3: ASSLDVRNTGELF; J: TRBJ2-2; V: TRBV7-3
CDR3: ASSLTVEQY; J: TRBJ2-7; V: TRBV5-6